The 14 T cell receptor beta chains below were found in one sample sequenced in a study of blood T cell repertoires in COVID-19. Assay: immunoSEQ multiplex PCR; the TCRdb copy retains only in-frame clones and omits some. Of 230,000 or so clones detected, 70% to 90% appear once; the ten largest clones hold approximately 6.6%. The material sequenced was PBMCs or T cells enriched from blood (not recorded which). The receptors were sampled from a woman aged 45 to 65 who had been exposed to COVID-19.

This CDR3 is CASSPRTGGNNEQFF. The CDR3 nucleotides read TGCGCCAGCAGCCCGCGGACAGGAGGTAACAATGAGCAGTTCTTC. The genes are TRBV5-1 and TRBJ2-1, with TRBD1 identical over 7 bases. CDR3 size: 15 residues. Per the germline V gene, CDR1 is SGHRS and CDR2 is YFSETQ. V shed 4 bases, J shed 5 bases, and the junction held 9 bases outside the gene matches.

V is TRBV7-2 and J is TRBJ1-1, with TRBD1 as a possible D gene (5 bases). The V and J ends lost 4 bases and 1 base respectively, with 10 bases between them. Germline V gene lookup returns CDR1 SGHTA and CDR2 FQGNSA. The CDR3 totals 14 residues. The CDR3 DNA reads as TGTGCCAGCAGCTCGGTGCAGGGGAACACTGAAGCTTTCTTT. This gives the protein CASSSVQGNTEAFF.

The chain links TRBV24-1 to TRBJ1-5; D gene ambiguous. In germline, CDR1 is KGHDR, CDR2 SFDVKD. CDR3 length: 15 amino acids. The V gene lost 0 bases and the J gene lost 7 bases, with 12 bases spanning the gap. CDR3 bases: TGTGCCACCAGTGATTTGAAGTTGAGCAGGCAGCCCCAGCATTTT. Translating gives CATSDLKLSRQPQHF.

The rearrangement links TRBV5-6 to TRBJ2-7, with 7 nucleotides matching TRBD1. The CDR3 has 14 residues. Germline loops: CDR1 SGHDT, CDR2 YYEEEE. Trimming took 7 bases from V and 2 from J; bases not matched to a gene: 9. This CDR3 reads CASRRSGGTYEQYF. The CDR3 bases are TGTGCCAGCCGCCGATCAGGGGGAACCTACGAGCAGTACTTC.

This chain links TRBV5-4 with TRBJ2-1; a possible D gene is TRBD2 (5 bases). Per the germline V gene, CDR1 is SGHNT and CDR2 is YYREEE (reference sequence). With 3 bases removed from V and 0 bases from J, the gap between germline ends came to 10 bases. The CDR3 covers 15 residues. The DNA of the CDR3 is TGTGCCAGCAGCTCCGGGGTTAGCTCCTACAATGAGCAGTTCTTC. It specifies CASSSGVSSYNEQFF.

Notes on this clone: The sample holds other DNA sequences that translate to the same CDR3. The chain links TRBV6-1 to TRBJ1-6; no clear D. V was clipped by 1 base and J by 7 bases, with 5 bases between them. The CDR3 runs 13 residues. Germline V gene lookup returns CDR1 MNHNS and CDR2 SASEGT. For the CDR3, the DNA is TGTGCCAGCAGTGAAGAGCGCAATTCACCCCTCCACTTT. Translation: CASSEERNSPLHF.

The chain employs TRBV15 and TRBJ1-1; the match to TRBD1 covers 10 bases. Germline V gene sequence: CDR1 LNHNV, CDR2 YYDKDF (reference sequence). V shed 3 bases and J 4 bases; nucleotides not matched to a gene: 5. The CDR3 is 15 amino acids. The chain's CDR3 is CATSSRQGAVTEAFF. The CDR3 bases are TGTGCCACCAGCAGCCGACAGGGGGCAGTCACTGAAGCTTTCTTT.

The chain is built from TRBV30 and TRBJ2-5, with 13 nucleotides matching TRBD2. V dropped 0 bases and J dropped 2; count of bases not matched to a gene: 0. This CDR3 comprises 15 residues. Germline values: CDR1 GTSNPN, CDR2 SVGIG (reference sequence). The CDR3 is CAWSVLAGGQETQYF. CDR3 sequence (DNA): TGTGCCTGGAGTGTACTAGCGGGGGGGCAAGAGACCCAGTACTTC.

The gene calls are TRBV21-1 and TRBJ2-1; TRBD1, as called in the table, went unchecked against the DNA. TRBV21-1 is designated a pseudogene. This CDR3 is built from 17 residues. CDR3 in amino acids: CASSKDRRTDPYNEQFF. For the CDR3, the DNA is TGTGCCAGCAGCAAAGACCGTCGGACAGACCCCTACAATGAGCAGTTCTTC.

This sequence joins TRBV4-2 and TRBJ2-6; 7 positions match TRBD1. From germline, CDR1 is LGHNA and CDR2 YNFKEQ. The CDR3 is made up of 16 amino acids. The junction had 4 bases not matched to a gene; V was cut back by 3 bases and J by 2 bases. DNA of the CDR3: TGTGCCAGCAGCCAGGAAACAGGGGCTGGGGCCAACGTCCTGACTTTC. This translates into CASSQETGAGANVLTF.

A single count supports this clone. The chain carries TRBV28 and TRBJ1-2; D not resolved. The germline V gene has CDR1 MDHEN and CDR2 SYDVKM. V was trimmed by 3 bases and J by 0 bases, leaving 8 bases between them. The CDR3 length is 14 residues. The CDR3 spells CASSFNQANYGYTF. CDR3 sequence (DNA): TGTGCCAGCAGTTTTAACCAGGCTAACTATGGCTACACCTTC.

This chain links TRBV19 with TRBJ1-5, with 7 bases lining up with TRBD1. From germline, CDR1 is LNHDA and CDR2 SQIVND (reference sequence). The length of the CDR3 is 13 residues. V dropped 6 bases and J dropped 2; count of bases not matched to a gene: 1. The CDR3 sequence is CASSDRGNQPQHF. The CDR3 DNA is TGTGCCAGTAGCGACAGGGGCAATCAGCCCCAGCATTTT.

The chain combines TRBV27 with TRBJ1-4, with no clear D. Germline values: CDR1 MNHEY, CDR2 SMNVEV (reference sequence). CDR3 length: 18 amino acids. Deletions cut 3 bases from V and 8 bases from J, with 25 bases between. The CDR3 DNA sequence: TGTGCCAGCAGTTTCCTCAATGTAGCGGGAGGAAAGTACGAAAAACTGTTTTTT. It encodes CASSFLNVAGGKYEKLFF.

V and J are TRBV7-2 and TRBJ1-1; the D gene is possibly TRBD1 (5 bases). Trimming shortened V by 1 base and J by 0 bases, and 12 bases separated the two germline ends. Germline loops: CDR1 SGHTA, CDR2 FQGNSA. The CDR3 length is 16 residues. This CDR3 reads CASSLDSAGLNTEAFF. The DNA of the CDR3 is TGTGCCAGCAGCTTAGATTCAGCAGGGTTGAACACTGAAGCTTTCTTT.